This T cell receptor (beta chain) was observed in a study of blood T cell repertoires in COVID-19. As for the study in general: Whether acute or convalescent, the COVID-19 samples came from the United States, Italy and Spain.

Assay used: immunoSEQ multiplex PCR; TCRdb lists only in-frame clones, some missing. The table lists a few hundred thousand clones, about 83% of them singletons. This clone was recorded a few times. The germline gives CDR1 MGHRA, CDR2 YSYEKL. Trimming left V 2 bases short and J 5 bases short, with 11 bases between. The CDR3 is 14 residues long. Input material: peripheral blood. The rearrangement uses TRBV4-1 and TRBJ2-3, with D tentatively TRBD2 (5 bases). The sequence was collected from a man aged 45-65 years with active or convalescent COVID-19. CDR3 sequence: CASSQYRLIDTQYF. The CDR3 nucleotides are TGCGCCAGCAGCCAATACCGACTAATAGATACGCAGTATTTT.